The entry that follows covers one T cell receptor (beta chain) sequence. What it binds is unknown. Only in-frame clones appear in the TCRdb table, and some are missing; sequencing was by immunoSEQ multiplex PCR. Of tens of thousands of clones in the sample, 79% were seen once. The germline CDR1 and CDR2 sequences are SGHDT and YYEEEE. V lost 2 bases and J 3 bases, leaving 14 bases between the germline ends. This CDR3 contains 15 residues. The data were taken from a study of radiotherapy plus CTLA-4 blockade in lung cancer. Lung cancer patients with chemo-refractory metastatic non-small-cell disease were given focal radiation plus CTLA-4 blockade with ipilimumab. The study's findings and limits: In blood, TCR clones derived from the tumor expanded after radiotherapy plus ipilimumab. How blood T cell clones changed early, along with interferon-beta, reportedly forecast response best.

The V and J genes are TRBV5-6 and TRBJ1-1; TRBD1 might be the D (6 bases). The TCR originated in a human donor with non-small cell lung cancer who had a complete response to radiotherapy plus ipilimumab. Sample: peripheral blood, taken from a patient treated with radiotherapy plus ipilimumab. Here the CDR3 reads CASSFYGAGDTEAFF. In nucleotides, the CDR3 is TGTGCCAGCAGCTTCTATGGTGCAGGGGACACTGAAGCTTTCTTT.